The sequence of this TCR beta chain was determined in a study of cytomegalovirus exposure and HLA in healthy donors. PCR amplification relied on 60 Vbeta primers (plus 13 Jbeta primers). Repertoires were generated with immunoSEQ multiplex PCR, while TCRdb's copy carries only in-frame clones and drops some. Of around 130,000 clones listed, around 81% are singletons. The J segment lost 7 bases and the V segment lost 6 bases, leaving 8 bases of the junction unmatched. The germline V gene encodes CDR1 MNHNY and CDR2 SVGAGI (reference sequence). The CDR3 sequence is 15 residues long. As to this clone: The target antigen is unknown.

Whole-study findings and limits: An analysis that came later showed most CMV-associated TCR beta chains appearing HLA-restricted. As a later analysis showed, several of the most significant clusters appeared to be linked to common viral pathogens.

This receptor was identified in a woman between 40 and 50 years old in good health and CMV-seronegative. Input material: PBMCs. V usage is TRBV6-6 and J usage is TRBJ2-1, with 11 bases fitting TRBD2. The CDR3 DNA is TGTGCCAGCAGCGGGGTAGCGGGAGGGCGAAATGAGCAGTTCTTC. As protein: CASSGVAGGRNEQFF.